The sequence of this T cell receptor (beta chain) was determined in a study of T cell clonality in common variable immunodeficiency. Sequencing was performed with immunoSEQ multiplex PCR; in TCRdb, only in-frame clones are kept and a portion is missing. The specimen has some 40,000 clones, none found just once. V was shortened by 1 base and J by 1 base, with 5 bases between the two germline ends. CDR3 size: 13 residues. Germline values: CDR1 LGHNA, CDR2 YNFKEQ. There are a few counts of this clone. The antigen remains unidentified. The CDR3 end falls 3 residues outside the read, so it is completed with the germline J gene. Points from the study as a whole: Patient heterogeneity in the CVID cohort limited correlations between repertoire features and clinical complications. Shared TCRbeta clones were fewer between CVID subjects than controls. Fewer deletions and N-nucleotide insertions were reportedly seen in common variable immunodeficiency TCR beta sequences.

This rearrangement joins TRBV4-2 to TRBJ2-7; D possibly corresponds to TRBD2 (5 bases). The sequenced sample was peripheral blood mononuclear cells. The TCR comes from a person aged 18 to 70 in good health. This CDR3 is CASSQGGSYEQYF. The DNA read from the CDR3 is TGTGCCAGCAGCCAAGGAGGGTCCTACGAG.